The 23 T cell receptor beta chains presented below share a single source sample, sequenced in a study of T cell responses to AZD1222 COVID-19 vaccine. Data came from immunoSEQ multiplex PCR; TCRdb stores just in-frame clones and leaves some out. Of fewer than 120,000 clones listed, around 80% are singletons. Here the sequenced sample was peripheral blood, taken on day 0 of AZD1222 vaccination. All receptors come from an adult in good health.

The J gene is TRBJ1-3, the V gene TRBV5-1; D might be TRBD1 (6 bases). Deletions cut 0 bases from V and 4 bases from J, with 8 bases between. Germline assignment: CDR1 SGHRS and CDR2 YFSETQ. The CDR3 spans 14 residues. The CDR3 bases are TGCGCCAGCAGCTTGGCCGGGACAGGAAACACCATATATTTT. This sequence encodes CASSLAGTGNTIYF.

For the CDR3, the DNA is TGTGCCAGCAGTACGGACAGGGGGCTGCCATCAGATACGCAGTATTTT. Translating it yields CASSTDRGLPSDTQYF. The chain is built from TRBV28 and TRBJ2-3, with 11 bases aligning to TRBD1. V shed 5 bases, J shed 4 bases, and the junction held 8 bases outside the gene matches. This CDR3 contains 16 residues. Germline CDR1 MDHEN, CDR2 SYDVKM.

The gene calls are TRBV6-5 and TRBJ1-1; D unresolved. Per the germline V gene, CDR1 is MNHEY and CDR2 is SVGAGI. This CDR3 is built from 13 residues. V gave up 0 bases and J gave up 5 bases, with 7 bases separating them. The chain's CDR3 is CASSYSRRTEAFF. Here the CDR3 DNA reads TGTGCCAGCAGTTACTCGAGGAGGACTGAAGCTTTCTTT.

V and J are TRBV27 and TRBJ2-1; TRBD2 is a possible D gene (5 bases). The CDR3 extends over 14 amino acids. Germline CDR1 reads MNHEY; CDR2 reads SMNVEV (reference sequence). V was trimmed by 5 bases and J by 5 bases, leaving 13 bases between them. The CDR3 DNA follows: TGTGCCAGCAGTCCGTATGCGGGCGACAATGAGCAGTTCTTC. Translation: CASSPYAGDNEQFF.

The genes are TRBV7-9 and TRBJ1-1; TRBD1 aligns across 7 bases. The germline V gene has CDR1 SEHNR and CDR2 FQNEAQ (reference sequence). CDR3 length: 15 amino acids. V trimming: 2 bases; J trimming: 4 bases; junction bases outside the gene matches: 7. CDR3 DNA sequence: TGTGCCAGCAGCTTAACAGGGGTTCTAGGCACTGAAGCTTTCTTT. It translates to CASSLTGVLGTEAFF.

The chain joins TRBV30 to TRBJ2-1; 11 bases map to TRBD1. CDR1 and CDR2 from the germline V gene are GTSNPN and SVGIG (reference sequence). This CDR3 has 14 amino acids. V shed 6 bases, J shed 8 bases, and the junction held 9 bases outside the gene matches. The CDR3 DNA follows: TGTGCCTGCCCGGGACAGGGGGTGAGGGATGAGCAGTTCTTC. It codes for CACPGQGVRDEQFF. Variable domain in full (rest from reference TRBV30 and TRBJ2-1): SQTIHQWPATLVQPVGSPLSLECTVEGTSNPNLYWYRQAAGRGLQLLFYSVGIGQISSEVPQNLSASRPQDRQFILSSKKLLLSDSGFYLCACPGQGVRDEQFFGPGTRLTVL.

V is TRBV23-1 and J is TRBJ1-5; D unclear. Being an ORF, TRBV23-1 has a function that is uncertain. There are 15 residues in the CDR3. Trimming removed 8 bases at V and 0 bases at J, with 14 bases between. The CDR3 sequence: CASPADMNSNQPQHF. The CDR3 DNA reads TGCGCCAGCCCTGCGGATATGAATAGCAATCAGCCCCAGCATTTT.

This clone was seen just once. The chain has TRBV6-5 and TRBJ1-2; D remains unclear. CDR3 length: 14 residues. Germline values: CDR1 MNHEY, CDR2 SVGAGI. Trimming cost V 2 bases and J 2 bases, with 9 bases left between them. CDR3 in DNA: TGTGCCAGCAGTTACGTAGGCCCAAACTATGGCTACACCTTC. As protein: CASSYVGPNYGYTF.

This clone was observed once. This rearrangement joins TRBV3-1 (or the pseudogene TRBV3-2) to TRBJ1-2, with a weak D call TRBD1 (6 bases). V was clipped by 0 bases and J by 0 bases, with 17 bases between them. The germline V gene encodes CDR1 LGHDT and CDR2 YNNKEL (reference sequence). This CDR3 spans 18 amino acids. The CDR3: CASSQDITRGEANYGYTF. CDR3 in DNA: TGTGCCAGCAGCCAAGATATCACGAGGGGGGAAGCTAACTATGGCTACACCTTC.

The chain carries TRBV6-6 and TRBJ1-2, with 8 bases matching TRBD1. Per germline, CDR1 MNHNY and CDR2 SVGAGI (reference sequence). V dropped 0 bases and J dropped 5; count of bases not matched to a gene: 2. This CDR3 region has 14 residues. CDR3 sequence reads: CASSYSTGAYGYTF. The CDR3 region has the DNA TGTGCCAGCAGTTACTCGACAGGGGCATATGGCTACACCTTC.

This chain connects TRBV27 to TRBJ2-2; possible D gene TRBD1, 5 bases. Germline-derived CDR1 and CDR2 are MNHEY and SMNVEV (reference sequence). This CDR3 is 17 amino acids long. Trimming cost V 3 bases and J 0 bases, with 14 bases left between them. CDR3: CASSFRVGLANTGELFF. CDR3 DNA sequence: TGTGCCAGCAGTTTCCGTGTGGGGCTGGCGAACACCGGGGAGCTGTTTTTT.

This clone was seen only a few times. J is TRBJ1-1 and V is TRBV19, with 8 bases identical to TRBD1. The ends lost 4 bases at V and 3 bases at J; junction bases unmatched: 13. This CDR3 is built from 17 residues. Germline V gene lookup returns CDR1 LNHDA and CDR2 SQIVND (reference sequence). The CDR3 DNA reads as TGTGCCAGTAGTAAAAAGGGGCAGGGGGCGGTGGACACTGAAGCTTTCTTT. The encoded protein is CASSKKGQGAVDTEAFF.

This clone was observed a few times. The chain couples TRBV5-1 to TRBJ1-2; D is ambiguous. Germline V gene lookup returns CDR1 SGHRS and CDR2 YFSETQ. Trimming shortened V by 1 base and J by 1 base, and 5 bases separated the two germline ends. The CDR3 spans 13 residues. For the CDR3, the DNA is TGCGCCAGCAGCTTGCAGAATAACTATGGCTACACCTTC. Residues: CASSLQNNYGYTF.

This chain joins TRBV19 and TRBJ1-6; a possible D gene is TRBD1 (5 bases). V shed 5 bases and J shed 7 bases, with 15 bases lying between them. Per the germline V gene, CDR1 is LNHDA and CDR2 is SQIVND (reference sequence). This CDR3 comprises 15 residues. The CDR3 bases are TGTGCCAGTAGTCCCGGGGGACGGACGAATTCACCCCTCCACTTT. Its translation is CASSPGGRTNSPLHF.

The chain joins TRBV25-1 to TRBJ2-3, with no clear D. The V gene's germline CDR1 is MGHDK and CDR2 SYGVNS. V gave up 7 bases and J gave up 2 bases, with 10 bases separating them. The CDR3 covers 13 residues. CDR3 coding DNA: TGTGCCAGCACGGGCTACCTCACAGATACGCAGTATTTT. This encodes CASTGYLTDTQYF.

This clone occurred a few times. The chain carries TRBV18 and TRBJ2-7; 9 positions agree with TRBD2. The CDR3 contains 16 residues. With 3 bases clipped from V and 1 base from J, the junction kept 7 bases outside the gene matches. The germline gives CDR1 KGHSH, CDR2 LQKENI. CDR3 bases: TGTGCCAGCTCACCTCGGTCGAGCGGGGGGTCCTACGAGCAGTACTTC. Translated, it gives CASSPRSSGGSYEQYF. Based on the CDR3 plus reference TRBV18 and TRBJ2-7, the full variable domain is NAGVMQNPRHLVRRRGQEARLRCSPMKGHSHVYWYRQLPEEGLKFMVYLQKENIIDESGMPKERFSAEFPKEGPSILRIQQVVRGDSAAYFCASSPRSSGGSYEQYFGPGTRLTVT.

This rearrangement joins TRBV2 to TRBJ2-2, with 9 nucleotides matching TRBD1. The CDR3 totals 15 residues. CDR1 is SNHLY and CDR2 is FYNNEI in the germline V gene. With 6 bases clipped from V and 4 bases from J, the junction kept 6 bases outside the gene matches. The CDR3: CASSAGTGSTGELFF. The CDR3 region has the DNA TGTGCCAGCAGCGCCGGGACAGGGTCCACCGGGGAGCTGTTTTTT.

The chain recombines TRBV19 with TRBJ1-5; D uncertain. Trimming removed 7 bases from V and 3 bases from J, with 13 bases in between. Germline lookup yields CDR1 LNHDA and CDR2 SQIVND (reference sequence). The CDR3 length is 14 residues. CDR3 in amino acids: CASTTRRNNQPQHF. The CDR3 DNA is TGTGCCAGTACCACTAGACGGAACAATCAGCCCCAGCATTTT.

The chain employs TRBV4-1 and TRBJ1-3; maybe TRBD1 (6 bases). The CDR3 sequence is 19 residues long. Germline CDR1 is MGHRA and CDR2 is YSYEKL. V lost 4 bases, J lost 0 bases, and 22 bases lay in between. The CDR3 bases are TGCGCCAGCAGCCGCCAGACAGTAAACAGGGCCCGCTCTGGAAACACCATATATTTT. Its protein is CASSRQTVNRARSGNTIYF.

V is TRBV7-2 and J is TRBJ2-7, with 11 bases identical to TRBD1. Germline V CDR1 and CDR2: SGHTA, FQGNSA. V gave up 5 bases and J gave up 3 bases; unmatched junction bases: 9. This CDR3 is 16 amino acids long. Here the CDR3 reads CASSPDLGTGGYEQYF. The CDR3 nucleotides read TGTGCCAGCAGCCCTGATCTCGGGACAGGGGGCTACGAGCAGTACTTC.

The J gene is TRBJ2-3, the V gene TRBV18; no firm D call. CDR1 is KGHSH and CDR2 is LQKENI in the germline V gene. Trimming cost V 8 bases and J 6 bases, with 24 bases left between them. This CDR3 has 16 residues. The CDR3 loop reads CASRSPPLGTGDTQYF. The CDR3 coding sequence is TGTGCCAGCCGATCCCCCCCTCTAGGTACTGGGGATACGCAGTATTTT.

The CDR3 sequence: CASSGQGLKYGYTF. CDR3 nucleotide sequence: TGTGCCAGCAGCGGACAGGGACTAAAGTATGGCTACACCTTC. The chain links TRBV6-5 to TRBJ1-2, with 8 bases fitting TRBD1. V was pared by 6 bases and J by 5 bases, with 8 bases of the junction left unmatched. Germline values: CDR1 MNHEY, CDR2 SVGAGI. The CDR3 contains 14 residues.

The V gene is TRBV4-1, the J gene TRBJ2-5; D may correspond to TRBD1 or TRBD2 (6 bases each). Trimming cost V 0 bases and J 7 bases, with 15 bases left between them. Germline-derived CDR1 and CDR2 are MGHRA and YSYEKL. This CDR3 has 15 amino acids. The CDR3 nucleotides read TGCGCCAGCAGCCAAGAAACGGGGGCCCTCAGGACCCAGTACTTC. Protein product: CASSQETGALRTQYF.